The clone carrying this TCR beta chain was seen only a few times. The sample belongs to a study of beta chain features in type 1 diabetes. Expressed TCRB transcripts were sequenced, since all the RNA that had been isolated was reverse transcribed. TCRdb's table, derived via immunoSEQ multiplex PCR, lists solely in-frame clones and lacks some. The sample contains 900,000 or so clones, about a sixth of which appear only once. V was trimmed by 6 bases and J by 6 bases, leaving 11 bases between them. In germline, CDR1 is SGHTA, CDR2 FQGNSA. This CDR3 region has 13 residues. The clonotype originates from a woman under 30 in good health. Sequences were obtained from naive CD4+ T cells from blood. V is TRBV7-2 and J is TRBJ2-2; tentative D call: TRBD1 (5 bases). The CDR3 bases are TGTGCCAGCAGGCGAACAGGTTCCGGGGAGCTGTTTTTT. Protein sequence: CASRRTGSGELFF.